The clone carrying this TCR beta chain has a count of ten or more. This sample was included in a study of immune characterization of retroperitoneal liposarcoma. TCRdb called the PCR reads again in MiXCR, with one record for every CDR3 protein. The table lists around 20,000 distinct CDR3 sequences, more than 35% of them singletons. This CDR3 contains 14 residues. Looked up from germline, CDR1 is MNHEY and CDR2 is SMNVEV (reference sequence). Germline trimming cut 2 bases from V and 2 bases from J; bases unmatched to any gene: 1. The TCR was taken from a male donor with retroperitoneal liposarcoma. The chain couples TRBV27 to TRBJ2-7; 9 bases match TRBD1. Sample: blood. The CDR3 nucleotides are TGTGCCAGCAGTTTAGGGACAGGGCCCTACGAGCAGTACTTC. Its protein is CASSLGTGPYEQYF.